This T cell receptor beta chain originates from a study of T cells after yellow fever vaccination. Study findings and constraints: Researchers report a weaker secondary response that nonetheless peaked faster, day 5 versus 15. Clonotypes found in both CD4 and CD8 compartments made up a small share. Most clones from primary vaccination resurfaced after the booster (around 97% CD4, around 89% CD8).

Template switching with 5'RACE generated the TCR cDNA and added a universal primer site and UMIs. TCRdb re-derived calls from the 5' RACE reads in MiXCR, one entry per CDR3 protein. The sample holds around 340,000 distinct CDR3 sequences, 8.7% seen once. About this clonotype itself: Its target is not known.

With 6 bases removed from V and 6 bases from J, the gap between germline ends came to 13 bases. Germline V CDR1 and CDR2: MNHNS, SASEGT. The CDR3 covers 13 residues. The sample in question was PBMCs, obtained on the day of the first yellow fever vaccination. The rearrangement links TRBV6-1 to TRBJ2-3; no definite D call. This TCR derives from a man between 18 and 35 years old who received the YFV17D yellow fever vaccine. The DNA of the CDR3 is TGTGCCAGCAGGGAGCCAAGGGTGGATACGCAGTATTTT. The encoded protein is CASREPRVDTQYF.